This TCR beta chain was identified in a study of T-cell reconstitution after alpha-beta-depleted transplantation in children. This clonotype has ten or more counts. A library of TCRbeta sequences, prepared with unique molecular identifiers, was generated. TCRdb called the PCR reads again in MiXCR, with one record for every CDR3 protein. The sample lists about 90,000 distinct CDR3 sequences; around 15% were seen once. This CDR3 has 14 amino acids. CDR1 and CDR2 from the germline V gene are MNHEY and SMNVEV (reference sequence). V gave up 5 bases and J gave up 2 bases, with 10 bases separating them. This sequence originates from a male patient aged 2-15 years who had a stem cell transplant for acute lymphoblastic leukemia, so the T cells may come from the graft donor. This rearrangement joins TRBV27 to TRBJ1-3; tentative D call: TRBD1 (6 bases). The sample here was PBMCs, mostly from graft donor cells, taken 180 days after TCRalphabeta/CD19-depleted stem cell transplant. The CDR3 loop reads CASSPHRAGNTIYF. The CDR3 DNA reads as TGTGCCAGCAGTCCCCACAGGGCTGGAAACACCATATATTTT.